Listed below are T cell receptor beta chains from one sample, sequenced in a study of blood T cell repertoires in COVID-19. TCRdb's table, derived via immunoSEQ multiplex PCR, lists solely in-frame clones and lacks some. The profile shows just under 150,000 clones, roughly 89% of them singletons. Source material: peripheral blood. Receptors originate from a human donor in a cohort sampled during active COVID-19. Both conserved end residues are part of each CDR3. The D gene is left open where the match is weak. Clone size is given for some rows only: seen once, a few or many times, or a class if the clone is expanded.

j_call d_call v_call clone_size cdr3_nt cdr3_aa
TRBJ1-1 NA TRBV30 NA TGTGCCTCCAGACCAGGGGCGGACGCTGAAGCTTTCTTT CASRPGADAEAFF
TRBJ1-2 TRBD1 TRBV4-1 NA TGCGCCAGCAGCCGGACAGGGGCTGGCTACACCTTC CASSRTGAGYTF
TRBJ1-4 NA TRBV7-2 NA TGTGCCAGCAGCTTAAGGGGGACCGAAAAACTGTTTTTT CASSLRGTEKLFF
TRBJ2-1 TRBD1 TRBV27 NA TGTGCCAGCAGTCCGCGACAGGGGGCCTACAATGAGCAGTTCTTC CASSPRQGAYNEQFF
TRBJ2-1 TRBD2 TRBV7-9 NA TGTGCCAGCAGCTCCCTAGCGGGGGGCGGCAATGAGCAGTTCTTC CASSSLAGGGNEQFF
TRBJ1-1 TRBD1 TRBV6-5 few TGTGCCAGCAGTTTCGGGACAGGGAACACTGAAGCTTTCTTT CASSFGTGNTEAFF
TRBJ2-6 NA TRBV5-1 NA TGCGCCAGCAGCCCCTCGGCGGCAACTGGGGCCAACGTCCTGACTTTC CASSPSAATGANVLTF
TRBJ2-7 NA TRBV4-1 NA TGCGCCAGCAGCCCAATAGGGGTGCTCTACGAGCAGTACTTC CASSPIGVLYEQYF
TRBJ2-5 TRBD2 TRBV9 NA TGTGCCAGCAGCGTGGGGGGGTCACAAGAGACCCAGTACTTC CASSVGGSQETQYF
TRBJ2-3 NA TRBV4-3 NA TGCGCCAGCAGCCAAGATTATAGTTTTCTCGACTCGGGGTTCGGAGATACGCAGTATTTT CASSQDYSFLDSGFGDTQYF
TRBJ1-6 NA TRBV27 few TGTGCCAGCAGGGTCTATTCCATCATGAGCTCCTATAATTCACCCCTCCACTTT CASRVYSIMSSYNSPLHF
TRBJ1-2 NA TRBV7-8 NA TGTGCCAGCAGCTTAGCGTGGGCTCAAAATGGGGGCCTTTATGGCTACACCTTC CASSLAWAQNGGLYGYTF
TRBJ2-2 NA TRBV2 once TGTGCCAGCAGTGGGTTAGCGAACACCGGGGAGCTGTTTTTT CASSGLANTGELFF
TRBJ2-3 NA TRBV13 NA TGTGCCAGCATCACCGGGGGAGCTTCAGATACGCAGTATTTT CASITGGASDTQYF
TRBJ1-2 NA TRBV19 once TGTGCCAGTAGTACTCGACAGGCTTCTAACTATGGCTACACCTTC CASSTRQASNYGYTF
TRBJ1-3 TRBD1 TRBV7-2 NA TGTGCCAGCAGCCAAAGGACAGGGTCTGGAAACACCATATATTTT CASSQRTGSGNTIYF
TRBJ1-1 NA TRBV30 NA TGTGCCTGGGGTCTCGACGGGAAGGGTTCTGAAGCTTTCTTT CAWGLDGKGSEAFF